What follows are 13 T cell receptor beta chains derived from one specimen sequenced in a study of T cell repertoires in cytomegalovirus infection. TCRdb ran MiXCR on the reads and lists one entry per CDR3 protein. The data hold about 150,000 distinct CDR3 sequences, with 20% to 30% observed a single time. The specimen sequenced was PBMCs. The receptors here all came from a human donor in good health (CMV status not recorded). Some clones in this sample may be carry-over from other donors' samples.

This clonotype was observed many times. The rearrangement joins TRBV7-2 to TRBJ1-5, with 12 positions matching TRBD1. Trimming at V came to 5 bases and at J to 3 bases, leaving 2 bases not matched to a gene. Looked up from germline, CDR1 is SGHTA and CDR2 is FQGNSA. The CDR3 totals 15 residues. This CDR3 is CASSPGQGANQPQHF. DNA of the CDR3: TGTGCCAGCAGCCCGGGACAGGGGGCCAATCAGCCCCAGCATTTT.

This clonotype was seen repeatedly, ten times or more. The chain recombines TRBV5-4 with TRBJ2-1, with TRBD2 as a possible D gene (5 bases). This CDR3 has 15 residues. Trimming left V 0 bases short and J 8 bases short, with 15 bases between. Germline V gene sequence: CDR1 SGHNT, CDR2 YYREEE (reference sequence). CDR3 nucleotides: TGTGCCAGCAGCTTGGGGGCCGACTACGGACATGAGCAGTTCTTC. It encodes CASSLGADYGHEQFF.

This chain uses TRBV7-9 with TRBJ2-7; TRBD1 might be the D (5 bases). V was pared by 2 bases and J by 1 base, with 12 bases between. This CDR3 comprises 15 residues. Germline V gene lookup returns CDR1 SEHNR and CDR2 FQNEAQ (reference sequence). Here the CDR3 DNA reads TGTGCCAGCAGCTTAACCCCAGGGTCATCCTACGAGCAGTACTTC. Protein product: CASSLTPGSSYEQYF.

CDR3 nucleotide sequence: TGTGCCAGCACTCAGGTTCGCAATCAGCCCCAGCATTTT. Its translation is CASTQVRNQPQHF. The chain links TRBV28 to TRBJ1-5; D gene unclear. CDR1 and CDR2 from the germline V gene are MDHEN and SYDVKM. The CDR3 covers 13 residues. Trimming removed 7 bases from V and 2 bases from J, with 9 bases in between.

This clonotype has just a few counts. This sequence joins TRBV28 and TRBJ1-1; D might be TRBD1 (5 bases). CDR1 MDHEN and CDR2 SYDVKM come from the germline V gene. The CDR3 consists of 15 residues. V was pared by 5 bases and J by 1 base, with 14 bases between. The CDR3 region is CASSALQVRNTEAFF. CDR3 bases: TGTGCCAGCAGTGCTCTACAGGTGAGGAACACTGAAGCTTTCTTT.

The CDR3 is CASRGMGTSTDTQYF. The CDR3 bases are TGTGCCAGCAGAGGTATGGGCACTAGCACAGATACGCAGTATTTT. The chain recombines TRBV2 with TRBJ2-3; D is uncertain. The V end was cut by 6 bases, the J end by 0 bases, with 13 bases between. The CDR3 has 15 amino acids. Germline CDR1 and CDR2: SNHLY and FYNNEI.

This clonotype was seen more than once but under ten times. The chain carries TRBV7-9 and TRBJ2-1, with D uncertain. The CDR3 extends over 11 amino acids. Germline-derived CDR1 and CDR2 are SEHNR and FQNEAQ (reference sequence). The ends were cut back, 3 bases at V and 8 bases at J, with 5 bases in the middle. DNA for the CDR3: TGTGCCAGCAGCTTCTTCGATGAGCAGTTCTTC. It is translated as CASSFFDEQFF.

The chain employs TRBV20-1 and TRBJ2-1; 14 bases match TRBD2. Germline assignment: CDR1 DFQATT and CDR2 SNEGSKA (reference sequence). The trim removed 3 bases at V and 9 bases at J, leaving 10 bases unmatched. The CDR3 is made up of 16 amino acids. DNA for the CDR3: TGCAGTGCTAGTAATCGACTAGCGGGAGGGCCAAGTGAGCAGTTCTTC. It yields the protein CSASNRLAGGPSEQFF.

Of note for this clonotype: This may arise from a read error, as a much more abundant clone is one base away. The chain has TRBV14 and TRBJ2-7; the D is unclear. The CDR3 is 11 amino acids. Germline CDR1 is SGHDN and CDR2 is FVKESK. The V gene lost 3 bases and the J gene lost 4 bases, with 4 bases spanning the gap. The CDR3 region is CASSHQYEQYF. The CDR3 DNA reads as TGTGCCAGCAGCCACCAGTACGAGCAGTACTTC.

This clonotype has only a few counts. This sequence joins TRBV12-3 or TRBV12-4 and TRBJ2-7; D is ambiguous. This CDR3 comprises 13 residues. V lost 7 bases and J lost 3, with 13 bases in between. The CDR3 DNA reads TGTGCCAGCACAGAGGTCGGAGACTACGAGCAGTACTTC. Translation: CASTEVGDYEQYF.

The J gene is TRBJ1-4, the V gene TRBV7-9; 7 bases match TRBD1. The CDR3 has 14 residues. With 4 bases clipped from V and 4 bases from J, the junction kept 3 bases outside the gene matches. Germline lookup yields CDR1 SEHNR and CDR2 FQNEAQ (reference sequence). CDR3 region: CASSSGQSNEKLFF. The CDR3 nucleotides read TGTGCCAGCAGCTCGGGACAGAGTAATGAAAAACTGTTTTTT.

The chain recombines TRBV7-8 with TRBJ2-1, with TRBD2 matching 11 bases. CDR3 length: 18 residues. Trimming removed 2 bases from V and 6 bases from J; junction bases left unmatched: 12. From germline, CDR1 is SGHVS and CDR2 FQNEAQ. The CDR3 sequence: CASSLLLAGVGGFNEQFF. In nucleotides, the CDR3 is TGTGCCAGCAGCTTATTACTAGCGGGAGTGGGGGGGTTCAATGAGCAGTTCTTC.

The chain carries TRBV28 and TRBJ1-2; a weak D match, TRBD1 (6 bases). CDR3 length: 16 residues. Trimming took 8 bases from V and 11 from J, leaving 30 bases between them. Germline loops: CDR1 MDHEN, CDR2 SYDVKM. CDR3 DNA sequence: TGTGCCAGCGGCCTTACGGGGGGCGGCAAAGAGGAAAGGTACACCTTC. Translating it yields CASGLTGGGKEERYTF.